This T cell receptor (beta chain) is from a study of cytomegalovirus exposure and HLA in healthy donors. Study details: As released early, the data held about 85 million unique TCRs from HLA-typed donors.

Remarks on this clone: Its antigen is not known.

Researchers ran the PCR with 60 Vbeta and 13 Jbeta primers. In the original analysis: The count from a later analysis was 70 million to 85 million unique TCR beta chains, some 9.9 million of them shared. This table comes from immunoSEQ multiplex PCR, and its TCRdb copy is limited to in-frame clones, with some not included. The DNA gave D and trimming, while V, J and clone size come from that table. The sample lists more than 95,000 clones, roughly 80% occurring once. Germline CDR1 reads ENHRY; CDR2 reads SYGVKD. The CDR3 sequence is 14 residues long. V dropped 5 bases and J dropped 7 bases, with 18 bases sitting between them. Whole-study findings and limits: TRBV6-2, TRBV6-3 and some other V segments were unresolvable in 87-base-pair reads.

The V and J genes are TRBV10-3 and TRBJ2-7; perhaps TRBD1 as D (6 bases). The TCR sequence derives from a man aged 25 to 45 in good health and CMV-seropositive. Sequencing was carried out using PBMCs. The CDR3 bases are TGTGCCATCAGTTCGGACAGCGGCGGGTCAGAGCAGTACTTC. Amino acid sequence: CAISSDSGGSEQYF.